This TCR beta chain was found in a study of metastatic and nonmetastatic thyroid tumors. Study as a whole: Samples came from malignant and benign thyroid patients, and repertoires were compared across blood and tumor or nodule tissue.

As originally analysed: Between-group CDR3 differences, defined by clinicopathological status, yielded a distant-metastasis classifier for papillary thyroid cancer. With MiXCR, TCRdb called clones anew from the PCR reads. The V and J calls shown here were made by TCRdb, not taken from the authors' results. The sample comprises 30,000 or so clones, less than 20% of which are singletons, and approximately 8.2% rests with the top ten. This clone was seen repeatedly, ten times or more. Patients underwent thyroid surgery, and none had received any treatment before it. Trimming left V 5 bases short and J 3 bases short, with 12 bases between. Germline CDR1 is KGHDR and CDR2 is SFDVKD. The CDR3 totals 14 residues.

The clonotype was recovered from a female donor with papillary thyroid cancer or a benign thyroid nodule (not recorded which). Some clones in this sample may be carry-over from other donors' samples. Sequenced sample: blood. The chain carries TRBV24-1 and TRBJ1-2, with a tentative D call TRBD1 (5 bases). CDR3 coding DNA: TGTGCCACCAGTGGCCTTGGGGCAGACTATGGCTACACCTTC. Translated: CATSGLGADYGYTF.